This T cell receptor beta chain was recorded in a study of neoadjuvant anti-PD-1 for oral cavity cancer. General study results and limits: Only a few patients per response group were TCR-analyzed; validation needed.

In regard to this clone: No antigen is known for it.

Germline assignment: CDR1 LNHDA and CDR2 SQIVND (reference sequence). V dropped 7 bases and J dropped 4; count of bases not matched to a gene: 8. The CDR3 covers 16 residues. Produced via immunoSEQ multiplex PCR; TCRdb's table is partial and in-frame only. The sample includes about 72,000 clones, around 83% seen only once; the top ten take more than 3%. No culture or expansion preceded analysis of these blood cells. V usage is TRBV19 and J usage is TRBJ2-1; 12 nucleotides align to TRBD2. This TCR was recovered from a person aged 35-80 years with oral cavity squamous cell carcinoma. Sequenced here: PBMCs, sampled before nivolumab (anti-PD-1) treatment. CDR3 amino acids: CASTQLAGGRYNEQFF. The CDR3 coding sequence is TGTGCCAGTACCCAACTAGCGGGGGGCCGATACAATGAGCAGTTCTTC.